This T cell receptor (beta chain) was captured by sequencing in a study of shared clonotypes between healthy human individuals. Study-wide results and limits: Few donors restricted represented genetic and exposure-history diversity.

Comment on this clone: Its specificity is unknown.

This CDR3 contains 14 residues. Trimming left V 3 bases short and J 3 bases short, with 12 bases between. Per germline, CDR1 MDHEN and CDR2 SYDVKM. Here immunoSEQ multiplex PCR was the method, and the copy in TCRdb shows in-frame clones only, minus some. This sample yields fewer than 550,000 clones, of which around 79% are seen a single time; 12% belongs to the top ten. The TCR originated in a middle-aged woman in good health. Some clones in this sample may be carry-over from other donors' samples. The specimen sequenced was PBMCs. This chain uses TRBV28 with TRBJ2-7; TRBD2 might be the D (5 bases). The CDR3 here is CASSFGSARYEQYF. The CDR3 coding sequence is TGTGCCAGCAGTTTTGGGAGCGCCCGCTACGAGCAGTACTTC.